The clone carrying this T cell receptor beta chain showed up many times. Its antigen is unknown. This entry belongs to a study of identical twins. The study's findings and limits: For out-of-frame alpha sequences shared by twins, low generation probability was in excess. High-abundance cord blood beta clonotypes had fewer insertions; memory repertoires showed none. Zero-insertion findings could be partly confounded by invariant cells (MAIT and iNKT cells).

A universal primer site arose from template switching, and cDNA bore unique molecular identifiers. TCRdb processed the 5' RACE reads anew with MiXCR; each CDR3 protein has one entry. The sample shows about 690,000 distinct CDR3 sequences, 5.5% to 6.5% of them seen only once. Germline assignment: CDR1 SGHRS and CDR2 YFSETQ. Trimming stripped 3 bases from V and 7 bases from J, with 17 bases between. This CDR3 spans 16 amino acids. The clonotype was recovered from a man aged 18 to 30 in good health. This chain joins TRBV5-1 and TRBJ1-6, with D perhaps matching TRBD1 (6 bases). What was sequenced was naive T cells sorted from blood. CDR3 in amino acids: CASSSGWTEGNSPLHF. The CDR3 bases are TGCGCCAGCAGCTCAGGGTGGACAGAAGGAAATTCACCCCTCCACTTT.